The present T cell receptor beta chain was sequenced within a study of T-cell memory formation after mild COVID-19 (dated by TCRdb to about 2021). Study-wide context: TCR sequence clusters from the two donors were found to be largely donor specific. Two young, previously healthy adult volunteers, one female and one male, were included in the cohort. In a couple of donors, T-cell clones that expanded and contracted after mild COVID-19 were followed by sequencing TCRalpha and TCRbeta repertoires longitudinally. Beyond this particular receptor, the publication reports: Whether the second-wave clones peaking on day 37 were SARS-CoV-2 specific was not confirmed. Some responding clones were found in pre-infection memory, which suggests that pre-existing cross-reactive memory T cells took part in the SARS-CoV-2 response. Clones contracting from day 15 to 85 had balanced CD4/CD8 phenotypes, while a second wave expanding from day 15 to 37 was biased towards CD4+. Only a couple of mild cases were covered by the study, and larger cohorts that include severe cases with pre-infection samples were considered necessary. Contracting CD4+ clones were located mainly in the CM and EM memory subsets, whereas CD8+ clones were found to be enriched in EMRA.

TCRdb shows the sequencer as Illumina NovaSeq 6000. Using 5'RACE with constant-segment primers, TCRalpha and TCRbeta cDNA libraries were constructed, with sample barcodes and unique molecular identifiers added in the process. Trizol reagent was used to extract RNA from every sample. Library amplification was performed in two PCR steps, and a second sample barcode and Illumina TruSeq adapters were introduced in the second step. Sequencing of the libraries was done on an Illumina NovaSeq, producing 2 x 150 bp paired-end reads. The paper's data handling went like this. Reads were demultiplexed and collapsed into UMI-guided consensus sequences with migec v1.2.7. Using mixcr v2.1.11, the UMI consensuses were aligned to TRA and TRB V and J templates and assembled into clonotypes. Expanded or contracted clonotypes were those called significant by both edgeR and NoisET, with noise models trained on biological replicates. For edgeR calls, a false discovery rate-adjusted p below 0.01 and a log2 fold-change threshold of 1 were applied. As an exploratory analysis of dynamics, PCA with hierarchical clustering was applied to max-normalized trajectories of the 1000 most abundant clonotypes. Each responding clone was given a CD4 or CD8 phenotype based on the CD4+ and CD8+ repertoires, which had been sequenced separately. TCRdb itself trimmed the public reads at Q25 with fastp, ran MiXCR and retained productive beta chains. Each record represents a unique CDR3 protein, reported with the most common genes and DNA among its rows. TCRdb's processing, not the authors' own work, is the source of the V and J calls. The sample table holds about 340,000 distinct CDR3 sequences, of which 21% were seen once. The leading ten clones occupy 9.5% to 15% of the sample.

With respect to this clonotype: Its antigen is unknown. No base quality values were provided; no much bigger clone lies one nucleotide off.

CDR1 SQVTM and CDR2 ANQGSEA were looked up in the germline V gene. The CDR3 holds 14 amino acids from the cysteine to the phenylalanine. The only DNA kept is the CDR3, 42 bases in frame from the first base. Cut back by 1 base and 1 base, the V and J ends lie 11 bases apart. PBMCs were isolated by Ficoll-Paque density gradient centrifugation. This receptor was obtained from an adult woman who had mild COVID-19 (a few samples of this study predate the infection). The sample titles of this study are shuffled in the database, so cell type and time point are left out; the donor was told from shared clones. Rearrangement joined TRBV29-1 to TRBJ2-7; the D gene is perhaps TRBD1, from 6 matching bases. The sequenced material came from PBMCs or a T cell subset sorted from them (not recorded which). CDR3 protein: CSVEGEGTSYEQYF. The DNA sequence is TGCAGCGTTGAAGGAGAAGGGACATCCTACGAGCAGTACTTC.